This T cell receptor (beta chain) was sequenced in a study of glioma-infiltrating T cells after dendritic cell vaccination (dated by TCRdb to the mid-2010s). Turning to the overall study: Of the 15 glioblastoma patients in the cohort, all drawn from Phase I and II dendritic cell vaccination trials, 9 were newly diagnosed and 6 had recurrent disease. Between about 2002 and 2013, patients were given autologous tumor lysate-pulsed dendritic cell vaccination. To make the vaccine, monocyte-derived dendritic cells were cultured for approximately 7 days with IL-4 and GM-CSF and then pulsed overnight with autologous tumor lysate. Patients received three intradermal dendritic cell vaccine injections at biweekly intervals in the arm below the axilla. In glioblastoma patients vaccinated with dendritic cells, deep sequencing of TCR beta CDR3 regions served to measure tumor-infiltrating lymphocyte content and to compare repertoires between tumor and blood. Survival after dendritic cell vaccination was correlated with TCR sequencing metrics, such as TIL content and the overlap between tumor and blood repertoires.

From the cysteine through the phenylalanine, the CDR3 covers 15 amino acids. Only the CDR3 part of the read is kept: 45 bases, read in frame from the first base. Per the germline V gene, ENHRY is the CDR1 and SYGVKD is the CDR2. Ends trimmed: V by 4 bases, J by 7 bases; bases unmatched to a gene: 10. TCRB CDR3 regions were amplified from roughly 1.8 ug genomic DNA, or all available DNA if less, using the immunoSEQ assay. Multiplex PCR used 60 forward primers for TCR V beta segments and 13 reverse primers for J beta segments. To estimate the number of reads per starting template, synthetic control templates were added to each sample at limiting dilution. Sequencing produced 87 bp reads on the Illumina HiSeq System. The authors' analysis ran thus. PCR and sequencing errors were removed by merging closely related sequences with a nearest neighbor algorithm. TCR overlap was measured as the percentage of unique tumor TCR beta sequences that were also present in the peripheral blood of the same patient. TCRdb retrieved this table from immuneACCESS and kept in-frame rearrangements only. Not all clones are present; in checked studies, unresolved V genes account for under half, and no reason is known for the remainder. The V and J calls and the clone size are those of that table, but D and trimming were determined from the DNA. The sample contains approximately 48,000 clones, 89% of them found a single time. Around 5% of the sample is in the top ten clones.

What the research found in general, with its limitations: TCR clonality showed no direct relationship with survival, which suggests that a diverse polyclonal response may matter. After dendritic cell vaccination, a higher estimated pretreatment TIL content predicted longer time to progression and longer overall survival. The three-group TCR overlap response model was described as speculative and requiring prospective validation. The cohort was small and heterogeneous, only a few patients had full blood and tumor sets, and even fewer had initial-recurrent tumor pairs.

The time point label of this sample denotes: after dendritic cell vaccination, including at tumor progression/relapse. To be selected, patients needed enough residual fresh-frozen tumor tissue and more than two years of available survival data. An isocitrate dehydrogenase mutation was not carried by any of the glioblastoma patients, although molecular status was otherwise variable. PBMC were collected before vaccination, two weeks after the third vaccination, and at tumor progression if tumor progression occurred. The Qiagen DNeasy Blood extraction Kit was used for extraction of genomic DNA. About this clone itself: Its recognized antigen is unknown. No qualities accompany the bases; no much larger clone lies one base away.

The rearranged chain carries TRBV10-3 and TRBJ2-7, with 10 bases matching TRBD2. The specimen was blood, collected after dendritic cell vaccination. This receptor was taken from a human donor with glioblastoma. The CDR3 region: CAISVNQREGKEQYF. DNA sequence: TGTGCCATCAGTGTAAATCAGCGGGAGGGCAAGGAGCAGTACTTC.